These 6 T cell receptor beta chains were sequenced from one sample in a study of blood T cell repertoires in COVID-19. Data came from immunoSEQ multiplex PCR; TCRdb stores just in-frame clones and leaves some out. The sample yields 100,000 to 150,000 clones, approximately 89% seen once. Sequencing input: peripheral blood. These receptors were obtained from a man aged 45-65 years with acute or convalescent COVID-19.

The chain carries TRBV7-3 and TRBJ2-2; TRBD2 is a possible D gene (6 bases). The CDR3 has 13 amino acids. V was trimmed by 4 bases and J by 5 bases, leaving 8 bases between them. Germline CDR1 SGHTA, CDR2 FQGTGA. The CDR3 DNA reads TGTGCCAGCAGCTCCCGGGAGACCGGGGAGCTGTTTTTT. Translating gives CASSSRETGELFF.

The V and J genes are TRBV6-5 and TRBJ1-2, with D possibly matching TRBD1 (6 bases). The V gene lost 0 bases and the J gene lost 2 bases, with 10 bases spanning the gap. The CDR3 is 15 amino acids. The V gene's germline CDR1 is MNHEY and CDR2 SVGAGI. In DNA form, the CDR3 reads TGTGCCAGCAGTTACTCGGGACAAACAAACTATGGCTACACCTTC. It codes for CASSYSGQTNYGYTF.

In DNA, the CDR3 is TGTGCCAGCTGGGACAGTTCCTCCTACGAGCAGTACTTC. It codes for CASWDSSSYEQYF. V and J are TRBV28 and TRBJ2-7, with TRBD1 identical over 7 bases. J lost 0 bases, V lost 8 bases, and 4 bases had no gene match. This CDR3 has 13 amino acids. Germline CDR1 reads MDHEN; CDR2 reads SYDVKM.

The CDR3 protein is CASSLDRGNQPQHF. The CDR3 DNA reads as TGTGCCAGCAGTTTGGACAGGGGCAATCAGCCCCAGCATTTT. The chain carries TRBV28 and TRBJ1-5; TRBD1 aligns across 8 bases. The junction had 0 bases not matched to a gene; V was cut back by 3 bases and J by 2 bases. The CDR3 has 14 amino acids. Germline CDR1 reads MDHEN; CDR2 reads SYDVKM.

The genes are TRBV20-1 and TRBJ1-1, with unresolved D. Germline CDR1 DFQATT, CDR2 SNEGSKA (reference sequence). The CDR3 is 11 residues long. V was trimmed by 3 bases and J by 6 bases, leaving 8 bases between them. The CDR3 here is CSASLGAEAFF. The CDR3 coding sequence is TGCAGTGCTAGTCTCGGGGCTGAAGCTTTCTTT.

V usage is TRBV28 and J usage is TRBJ2-2; weak D call: TRBD1 (6 bases). Germline-derived CDR1 and CDR2 are MDHEN and SYDVKM. V dropped 7 bases and J dropped 5 bases, with 20 bases sitting between them. The CDR3 sequence is 16 residues long. CDR3 region: CASTTYRVTVTGELFF. The CDR3, as DNA: TGTGCCAGCACGACTTACAGGGTGACGGTTACCGGGGAGCTGTTTTTT.